This TCR beta chain comes out of a study of read filtering for tumor transcriptome and immune sequencing. Molecular barcoded adaptors covering alpha/delta and beta/gamma chains were used on about 390 ng RNA. TCRdb re-called the reads with MiXCR, one entry per CDR3 protein. The sample carries about 130,000 distinct CDR3 sequences, 10% to 15% recorded once. This CDR3 region has 14 residues. Trimming shortened V by 1 base and J by 7 bases, and 13 bases separated the two germline ends. CDR1 and CDR2 from the germline V gene are MDHEN and SYDVKM. On this clonotype itself: Its antigen is not identified. Since a much larger clone is just one base distant, this may be a read error.

General observations from the study: This fraction held mixed bone marrow immune cells after CD138-negative sorting. IR-seq captured clonotypes deeper and more reliably than RNA-seq.

Sequencing input: a population of CD138-negative cells sorted from bone marrow. The receptor comes from a donor aged 40 or older with multiple myeloma. The rearrangement links TRBV28 to TRBJ1-2; D gene ambiguous. CDR3 region: CASSLSGRHFGYTF. As DNA, the CDR3 is TGTGCCAGCAGTTTATCCGGTCGTCACTTTGGCTACACCTTC.